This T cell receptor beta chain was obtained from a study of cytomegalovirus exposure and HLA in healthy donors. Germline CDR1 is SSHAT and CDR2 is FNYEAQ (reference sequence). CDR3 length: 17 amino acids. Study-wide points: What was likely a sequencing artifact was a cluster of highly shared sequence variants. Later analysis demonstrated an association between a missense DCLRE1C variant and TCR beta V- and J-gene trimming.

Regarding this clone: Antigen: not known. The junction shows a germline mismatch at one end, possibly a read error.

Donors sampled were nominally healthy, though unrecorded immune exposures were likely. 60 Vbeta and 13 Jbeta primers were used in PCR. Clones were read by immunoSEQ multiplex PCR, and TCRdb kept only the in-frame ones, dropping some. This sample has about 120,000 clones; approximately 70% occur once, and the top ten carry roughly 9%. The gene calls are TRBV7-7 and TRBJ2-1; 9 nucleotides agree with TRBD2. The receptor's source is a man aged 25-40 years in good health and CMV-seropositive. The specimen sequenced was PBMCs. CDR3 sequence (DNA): TGTGCTAGCAGCTTAAGAGCGGGGGGCCGGGGGTACAATGAGCAGTTCTTC. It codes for CASSLRAGGRGYNEQFF.